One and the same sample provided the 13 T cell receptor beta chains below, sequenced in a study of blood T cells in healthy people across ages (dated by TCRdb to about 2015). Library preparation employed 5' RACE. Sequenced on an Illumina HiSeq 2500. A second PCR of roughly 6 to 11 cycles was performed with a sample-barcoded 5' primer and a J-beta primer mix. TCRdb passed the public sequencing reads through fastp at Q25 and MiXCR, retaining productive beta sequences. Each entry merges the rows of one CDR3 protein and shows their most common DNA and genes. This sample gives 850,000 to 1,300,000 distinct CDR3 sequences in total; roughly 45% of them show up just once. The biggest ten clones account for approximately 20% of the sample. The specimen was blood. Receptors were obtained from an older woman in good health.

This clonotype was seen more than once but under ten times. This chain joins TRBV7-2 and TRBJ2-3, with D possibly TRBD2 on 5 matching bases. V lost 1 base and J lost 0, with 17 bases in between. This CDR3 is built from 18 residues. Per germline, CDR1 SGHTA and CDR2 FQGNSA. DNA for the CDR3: TGTGCCAGCAGCTTAGGAGGGCGGCTACTCTCTAGCACAGATACGCAGTATTTT. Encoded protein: CASSLGGRLLSSTDTQYF.

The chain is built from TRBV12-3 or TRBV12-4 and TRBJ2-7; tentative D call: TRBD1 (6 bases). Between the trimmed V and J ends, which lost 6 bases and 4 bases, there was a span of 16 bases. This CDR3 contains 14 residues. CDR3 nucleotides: TGTGCCAGCAGATCCGGGACACGGACGTACGAGCAGTACTTC. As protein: CASRSGTRTYEQYF.

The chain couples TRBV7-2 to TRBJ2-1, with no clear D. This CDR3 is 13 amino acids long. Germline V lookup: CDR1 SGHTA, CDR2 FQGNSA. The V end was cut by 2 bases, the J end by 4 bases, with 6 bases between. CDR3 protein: CASSLILYNEQFF. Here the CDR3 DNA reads TGTGCCAGCAGCTTAATCCTTTACAATGAGCAGTTCTTC.

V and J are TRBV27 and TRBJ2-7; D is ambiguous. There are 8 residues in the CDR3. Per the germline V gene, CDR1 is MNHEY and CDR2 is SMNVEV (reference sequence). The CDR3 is CGLCEQYF. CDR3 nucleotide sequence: TGTGGTCTGTGCGAGCAGTACTTC.

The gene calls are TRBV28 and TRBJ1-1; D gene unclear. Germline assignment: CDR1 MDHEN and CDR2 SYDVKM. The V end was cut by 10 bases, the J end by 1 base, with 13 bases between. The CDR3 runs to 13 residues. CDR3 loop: CATLLGWNTEAFF. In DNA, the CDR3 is TGTGCCACTCTCCTGGGTTGGAACACTGAAGCTTTCTTT.

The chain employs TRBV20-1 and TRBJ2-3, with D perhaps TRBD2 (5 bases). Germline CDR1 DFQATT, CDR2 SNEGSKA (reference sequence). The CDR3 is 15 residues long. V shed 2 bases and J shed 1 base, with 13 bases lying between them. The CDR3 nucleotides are TGCAGTGCTAGATCTAGCAAAAGGGGCACAGATACGCAGTATTTT. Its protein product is CSARSSKRGTDTQYF.

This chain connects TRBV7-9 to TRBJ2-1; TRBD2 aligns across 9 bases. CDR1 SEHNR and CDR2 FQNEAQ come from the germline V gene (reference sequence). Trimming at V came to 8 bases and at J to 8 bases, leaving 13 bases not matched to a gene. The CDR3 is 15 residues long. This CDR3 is CASSRGLAGSDEQFF. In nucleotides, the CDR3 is TGTGCCAGCTCCCGAGGGCTAGCGGGATCGGATGAGCAGTTCTTC.

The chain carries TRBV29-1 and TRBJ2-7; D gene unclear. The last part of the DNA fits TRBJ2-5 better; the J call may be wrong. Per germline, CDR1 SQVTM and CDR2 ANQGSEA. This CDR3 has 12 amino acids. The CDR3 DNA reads TGCAGCGGGATCGCGGAGTTTCAGACCCAGTACTTC. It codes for CSGIAEFQTQYF.

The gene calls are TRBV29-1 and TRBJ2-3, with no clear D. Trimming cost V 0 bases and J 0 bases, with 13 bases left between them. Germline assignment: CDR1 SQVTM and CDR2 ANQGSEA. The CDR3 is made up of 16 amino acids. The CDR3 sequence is CSVEDRAASSTDTQYF. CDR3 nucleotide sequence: TGCAGCGTTGAAGATAGGGCAGCGTCTAGCACAGATACGCAGTATTTT.

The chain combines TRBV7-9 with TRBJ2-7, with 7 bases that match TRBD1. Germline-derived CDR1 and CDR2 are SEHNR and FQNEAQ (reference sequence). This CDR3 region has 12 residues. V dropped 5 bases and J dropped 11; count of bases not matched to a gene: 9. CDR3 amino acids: CASSPSLGTEYF. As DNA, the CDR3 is TGTGCCAGCAGCCCCAGTCTCGGGACAGAGTACTTC.

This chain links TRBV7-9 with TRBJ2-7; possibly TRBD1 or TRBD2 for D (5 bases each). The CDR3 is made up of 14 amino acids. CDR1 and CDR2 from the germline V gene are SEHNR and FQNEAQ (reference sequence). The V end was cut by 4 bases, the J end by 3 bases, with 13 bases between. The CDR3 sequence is CASSSGTAVYEQYF. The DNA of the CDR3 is TGTGCCAGCAGCTCAGGGACGGCTGTCTACGAGCAGTACTTC.

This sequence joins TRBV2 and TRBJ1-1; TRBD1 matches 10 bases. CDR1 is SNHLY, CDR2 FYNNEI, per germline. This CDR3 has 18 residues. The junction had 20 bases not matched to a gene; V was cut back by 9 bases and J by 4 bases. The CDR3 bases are TGTGCCAGGTCGGATAACCCGGGACAGGGGTACTTGGGCACTGAAGCTTTCTTT. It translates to CARSDNPGQGYLGTEAFF.

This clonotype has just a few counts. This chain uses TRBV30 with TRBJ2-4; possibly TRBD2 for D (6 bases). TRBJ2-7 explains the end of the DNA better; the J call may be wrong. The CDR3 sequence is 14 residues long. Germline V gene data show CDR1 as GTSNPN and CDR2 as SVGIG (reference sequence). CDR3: CAWSAPRFGGEQYF. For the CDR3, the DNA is TGTGCCTGGAGTGCCCCCAGGTTCGGGGGCGAGCAGTACTTC.